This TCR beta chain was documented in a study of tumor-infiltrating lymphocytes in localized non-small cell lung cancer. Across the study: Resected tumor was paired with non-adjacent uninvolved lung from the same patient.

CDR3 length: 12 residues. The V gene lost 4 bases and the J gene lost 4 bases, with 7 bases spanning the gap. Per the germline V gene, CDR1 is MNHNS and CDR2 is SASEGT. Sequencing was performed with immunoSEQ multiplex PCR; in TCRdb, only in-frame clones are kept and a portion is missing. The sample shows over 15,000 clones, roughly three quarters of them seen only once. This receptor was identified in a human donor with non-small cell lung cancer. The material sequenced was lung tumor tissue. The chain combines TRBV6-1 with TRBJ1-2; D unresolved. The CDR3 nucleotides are TGTGCCAGCAGTGGCCAGACCTATGGCTACACCTTC. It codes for CASSGQTYGYTF.